Listed below are T cell receptor beta chains from one sample, sequenced in a study of regulatory T cells in long-lasting Graves disease. In TCRdb, the multiplex PCR reads were re-called with MiXCR into one record per CDR3 protein. The table records approximately 350,000 distinct CDR3 sequences, approximately 25% of them present only once. The source was peripheral blood mononuclear cells (PBMCs), collected when the disease was refractory, from a patient treated with antithyroid drugs. Receptors originate from a woman in her 40s with Graves disease. CDR3s include the opening cysteine and the closing phenylalanine or tryptophan. A D gene is named only where the DNA matches it firmly. Clone size, where shown, is once, few, many, or a class for clones that have expanded.

v_gene	d_gene	j_gene	abundance	CDR3nt	CDR3aa
TRBV9	TRBD1	TRBJ1-3	.	TGTGCCAGCAGCGCAGAGTGGGGACAGGAGACTGGAAACACCATATATTTT	CASSAEWGQETGNTIYF
TRBV20-1	TRBD1	TRBJ1-1	few	TGCAGTGCTAGATTAGGGACAGGGGTGGGAAAGGGCACTGAAGCTTTCTTT	CSARLGTGVGKGTEAFF
TRBV7-8	TRBD2	TRBJ2-5	.	TGTGCCAGCAGCTTAGGGGCTAGCGGGGGCCAAGAGACCCAGTACTTC	CASSLGASGGQETQYF
TRBV5-1	.	TRBJ2-3	.	TGCGCCAGCAGCTTGGGAGTGGCCACTAGCACAGATACGCAGTATTTT	CASSLGVATSTDTQYF
TRBV12-3/TRBV12-4	TRBD2	TRBJ2-2	many	TGTGCCAGCAGTCTAGCGGGAAAGACCGGGGAGCTGTTTTTT	CASSLAGKTGELFF
TRBV12-3/TRBV12-4	.	TRBJ2-3	few	TGTGCCAGCACCACCTCGAGCACAGATACGCAGTATTTT	CASTTSSTDTQYF
TRBV2	TRBD1	TRBJ2-7	many	TGTGCCAGCAGTGACGGAAGGACAGGGGGCTACGAGCAGTACTTC	CASSDGRTGGYEQYF
TRBV7-9	.	TRBJ1-3	.	TGTGCCAGCAGCTCCCCCCACGGGGCTACTGGAAACACCATATATTTT	CASSSPHGATGNTIYF
TRBV2	.	TRBJ2-1	.	TGTGCCAGCACCGAACCAATGGAGCAGTTCTTC	CASTEPMEQFF
TRBV27	.	TRBJ2-1	once	TGTGCCAGCAGTCCCCAGTGGGCAAGCTCCTACAATGAGCAGTTCTTC	CASSPQWASSYNEQFF
TRBV6-2/TRBV6-3	.	TRBJ1-6	many	TGTGCCAGCAGTTCCTACCTAAATTCACCCCTCCACTTT	CASSSYLNSPLHF
TRBV2	TRBD1	TRBJ1-1	.	TGTGCCAGCATCACCGGGACAGGGGACACTGAAGCTTTCTTT	CASITGTGDTEAFF